Listed here are 31 T cell receptor beta chains from one sample, sequenced in a study of identifying expanded T cells in peripheral blood. Clones were sequenced by immunoSEQ multiplex PCR, and TCRdb holds only the in-frame ones, with some missing. The sample holds more than 95,000 clones, around four fifths seen once. Specimen: blood. All receptors derive from a person aged 18 to 75 in good health.

The chain carries TRBV15 and TRBJ2-7; 8 positions match TRBD2. Germline V gene sequence: CDR1 LNHNV, CDR2 YYDKDF (reference sequence). The length of the CDR3 is 16 residues. Trimming took 0 bases from V and 1 from J; bases not matched to a gene: 5. This CDR3 is CATSRDLGTSSYEQYF. CDR3 nucleotide sequence: TGTGCCACCAGCAGAGATCTGGGGACTAGTTCCTACGAGCAGTACTTC.

V is TRBV6-5 and J is TRBJ1-5; D may be TRBD1 (5 bases). CDR1 and CDR2 from the germline V gene are MNHEY and SVGAGI. Trimming took off 7 bases at V and 0 bases at J, with 10 bases between the two ends. The CDR3 spans 14 residues. The CDR3 is CASKLTVSNQPQHF. The CDR3 DNA reads as TGTGCCAGCAAACTGACAGTTAGCAATCAGCCCCAGCATTTT.

Remarks on this clone: At one of its ends the junction is not consistent with the germline gene, which may arise from a read error. This chain joins TRBV27 and TRBJ2-7; D remains unclear. This CDR3 contains 13 residues. In germline, CDR1 is MNHEY, CDR2 SMNVEV (reference sequence). CDR3 in DNA: TGTGCCAGCAGTTTGGTTCTCTCCCACGAGCAGCACTTC. Encoded protein: CASSLVLSHEQHF.

The V and J genes are TRBV4-3 and TRBJ1-5; no reliable D call. Germline V gene lookup returns CDR1 LGHNA and CDR2 YSLEER. The V and J ends lost 2 bases and 5 bases respectively, with 10 bases between them. The CDR3 spans 14 residues. CDR3 in amino acids: CASSQKRGDQPQHF. In DNA form, the CDR3 reads TGCGCCAGCAGCCAAAAACGGGGAGATCAGCCCCAGCATTTT.

This rearrangement joins TRBV19 to TRBJ1-2; TRBD1 is a possible D gene (6 bases). Trimming cost V 8 bases and J 2 bases, with 15 bases left between them. This CDR3 is 14 amino acids long. The V gene's germline CDR1 is LNHDA and CDR2 SQIVND (reference sequence). The CDR3 region is CASQHGGRNYGYTF. In DNA form, the CDR3 reads TGTGCCAGTCAACACGGGGGCAGGAACTATGGCTACACCTTC.

The J gene is TRBJ2-7, the V gene TRBV4-1; D not resolved. Trimming took 1 base from V and 2 from J, leaving 9 bases between them. CDR3 length equals 14 residues. The germline V gene encodes CDR1 MGHRA and CDR2 YSYEKL. The CDR3 sequence: CASSQGADPYEQYF. CDR3 nucleotides: TGCGCCAGCAGCCAAGGTGCCGATCCCTACGAGCAGTACTTC.

CDR3: CASRGTIIHTQYF. The CDR3 region has the DNA TGTGCCAGTAGGGGGACCATTATTCATACGCAGTATTTT. The chain combines TRBV19 with TRBJ2-3; perhaps D is TRBD1 or TRBD2 (5 bases each). This CDR3 has 13 residues. Germline V lookup: CDR1 LNHDA, CDR2 SQIVND (reference sequence). V lost 6 bases to trimming and J lost 7 bases, with 14 bases between them.

The chain links TRBV5-1 to TRBJ1-6; 8 bases line up with TRBD1. The CDR3 is 15 residues long. With 4 bases clipped from V and 9 bases from J, the junction kept 9 bases outside the gene matches. CDR1 is SGHRS and CDR2 is YFSETQ in the germline V gene. CDR3 region: CASSIRTGMASPLHF. The DNA of the CDR3 is TGCGCCAGCAGCATTCGGACAGGGATGGCTTCACCCCTCCACTTT.

This chain uses TRBV15 with TRBJ1-1; D is undetermined. Germline V gene lookup returns CDR1 LNHNV and CDR2 YYDKDF (reference sequence). The CDR3 spans 17 residues. The germline V and J ends were trimmed by 0 bases and 0 bases, with 14 bases remaining between them. CDR3 protein: CATSRDPFSFMNTEAFF. The CDR3 DNA is TGTGCCACCAGCAGAGATCCATTCAGTTTCATGAACACTGAAGCTTTCTTT.

The chain couples TRBV9 to TRBJ2-7, with D perhaps matching TRBD1 (6 bases). Per germline, CDR1 SGDLS and CDR2 YYNGEE. The CDR3 has 14 residues. V dropped 3 bases and J dropped 0 bases, with 10 bases sitting between them. The CDR3 DNA sequence: TGTGCCAGCAGCGGTGGGGGCCTCTCCTACGAGCAGTACTTC. This gives the protein CASSGGGLSYEQYF. The whole variable domain, remainder taken from reference TRBV9 and TRBJ2-7, is DSGVTQTPKHLITATGQRVTLRCSPRSGDLSVYWYQQSLDQGLQFLIQYYNGEERAKGNILERFSAQQFPDLHSELNLSSLELGDSALYFCASSGGGLSYEQYFGPGTRLTVT.

This sequence joins TRBV6-5 and TRBJ2-3; D is uncertain. CDR3 length: 15 amino acids. V was trimmed by 5 bases and J by 4 bases, leaving 16 bases between them. In germline, CDR1 is MNHEY, CDR2 SVGAGI. For the CDR3, the DNA is TGTGCCAGCAGTCATTATGGGTCGTCCGCAGATACGCAGTATTTT. Protein sequence: CASSHYGSSADTQYF.

This clone was counted a few times. This chain uses TRBV10-1 with TRBJ1-3; no clear D gene. Trimming took 5 bases from V and 3 from J, leaving 11 bases between them. Per germline, CDR1 WNHNN and CDR2 SYGVQD (reference sequence). There are 14 residues in the CDR3. As DNA, the CDR3 is TGCGCCAGCAGTCGGCTTCGAGATGGAAACACCATATATTTT. Protein product: CASSRLRDGNTIYF.

The rearrangement uses TRBV28 and TRBJ1-3, with 10 bases fitting TRBD1. The germline gives CDR1 MDHEN, CDR2 SYDVKM. The CDR3 runs to 18 residues. V dropped 4 bases and J dropped 6; count of bases not matched to a gene: 15. The CDR3 reads CASSSSAYRGTGVNTIYF. CDR3 nucleotides: TGTGCCAGCAGTTCCTCCGCTTATAGGGGGACAGGGGTAAACACCATATATTTT.

The rearrangement links TRBV5-1 to TRBJ1-1; unclear D gene. The CDR3 covers 15 residues. CDR1 and CDR2 (germline): SGHRS, YFSETQ. Trimming took 0 bases from V and 5 from J, leaving 14 bases between them. Here the CDR3 reads CASSLGTRPGTEAFF. The CDR3 bases are TGCGCCAGCAGCTTGGGGACCCGGCCGGGGACTGAAGCTTTCTTT.

The V call is TRBV6-5, the J call TRBJ2-1; 8 bases align to TRBD2. Trimming took 2 bases from V and 8 from J; bases not matched to a gene: 8. This CDR3 comprises 15 residues. The germline gives CDR1 MNHEY, CDR2 SVGAGI. The CDR3 is CASSYGSGGIHEQFF. CDR3 DNA: TGTGCCAGCAGTTACGGATCGGGGGGGATCCATGAGCAGTTCTTC.

The V gene is TRBV7-2, the J gene TRBJ1-2, with 10 bases identical to TRBD1. This CDR3 comprises 13 residues. V trimming: 5 bases; J trimming: 6 bases; junction bases outside the gene matches: 3. Germline-derived CDR1 and CDR2 are SGHTA and FQGNSA. The CDR3 bases are TGTGCCAGCAGCCGGGACAGGGGTGATGGCTACACCTTC. Its translation: CASSRDRGDGYTF.

V usage is TRBV7-9 and J usage is TRBJ2-1; 12 nucleotides align to TRBD1. Germline loops: CDR1 SEHNR, CDR2 FQNEAQ (reference sequence). Trimming took 5 bases from V and 9 from J; bases not matched to a gene: 11. The CDR3 runs 16 residues. In DNA, the CDR3 is TGTGCCAGCAGCAGACCGGGACAGGGGGCGCGGGGTGAGCAGTTCTTC. Encoded protein: CASSRPGQGARGEQFF.

This clone was observed a single time. CDR3 residues: CASSYGEEYGYTF. The CDR3 nucleotides are TGTGCCAGCAGCTACGGGGAGGAATATGGCTACACCTTC. The rearrangement links TRBV11-3 to TRBJ1-2; D call uncertain. The CDR3 sequence is 13 residues long. Germline-derived CDR1 and CDR2 are SGHNT and YENEEA. Trimming cost V 4 bases and J 5 bases, with 11 bases left between them. Based on the CDR3 plus reference TRBV11-3 and TRBJ1-2, the full variable domain is EAGVVQSPRYKIIEKKQPVAFWCNPISGHNTLYWYLQNLGQGPELLIRYENEEAVDDSQLPKDRFSAERLKGVDSTLKIQPAELGDSAVYLCASSYGEEYGYTFGSGTRLTVV.

The chain combines TRBV11-2 with TRBJ1-2; no definite D call. Germline loops: CDR1 SGHAT, CDR2 FQNNGV. Trimming removed 1 base from V and 4 bases from J, with 13 bases in between. The CDR3 has 15 amino acids. The CDR3 here is CASSLGAPAGYGYTF. DNA for the CDR3: TGTGCCAGCAGCTTAGGGGCTCCCGCTGGCTATGGCTACACCTTC.

This clone has just one count. This chain links TRBV11-2 with TRBJ2-5; TRBD2 agrees at 11 bases. CDR3 length: 12 residues. After removal of 5 bases from V and 13 bases from J, the junction contained 6 bases not matched to a gene. The germline CDR1 and CDR2 sequences are SGHAT and FQNNGV. DNA for the CDR3: TGTGCCAGCAGCCTAGGACTAGCGGGCAGGTACTTC. Its protein product is CASSLGLAGRYF.

The chain has TRBV7-9 and TRBJ2-1; the match to TRBD1 covers 7 bases. Germline V gives CDR1 SEHNR, CDR2 FQNEAQ (reference sequence). V gave up 6 bases and J gave up 7 bases; unmatched junction bases: 12. This CDR3 contains 15 residues. In DNA, the CDR3 is TGTGCCAGCAGGACAGGGCCCATGTCCGGGAATGAGCAGTTCTTC. It is translated as CASRTGPMSGNEQFF.

The chain links TRBV5-4 to TRBJ1-6, with D hard to call. The CDR3 loop spans 14 amino acids. V lost 1 base and J lost 7, with 9 bases in between. Germline CDR1 is SGHNT and CDR2 is YYREEE (reference sequence). The CDR3 nucleotides read TGTGCCAGCAGCTTGCCTATGGTGAATTCACCCCTCCACTTT. The encoded protein is CASSLPMVNSPLHF.

This chain uses TRBV7-9 with TRBJ1-1; D is uncertain. This CDR3 region has 14 residues. The germline CDR1 and CDR2 sequences are SEHNR and FQNEAQ (reference sequence). The germline V and J ends were trimmed by 2 bases and 0 bases, with 7 bases remaining between them. The CDR3 loop is CASSLSRLNTEAFF. CDR3 DNA: TGTGCCAGCAGCTTATCCAGATTGAACACTGAAGCTTTCTTT. Full variable domain (rest looked up from reference TRBV7-9 and TRBJ1-1): DTGVSQNPRHKITKRGQNVTFRCDPISEHNRLYWYRQTLGQGPEFLTYFQNEAQLEKSRLLSDRFSAERPKGSFSTLEIQRTEQGDSAMYLCASSLSRLNTEAFFGQGTRLTVV.

This clone was counted once. The CDR3 DNA reads as TGCGCCAGCAGTCCTTCCATCGGGGTAGAGACCCAGTACTTC. Its protein is CASSPSIGVETQYF. The chain has TRBV5-1 and TRBJ2-5, with D perhaps matching TRBD2 (5 bases). Germline assignment: CDR1 SGHRS and CDR2 YFSETQ. Trimming stripped 5 bases from V and 4 bases from J, with 15 bases between. This CDR3 comprises 14 residues.

This clone was detected a few times. The rearrangement uses TRBV18 and TRBJ1-1; D remains ambiguous. Germline CDR1 KGHSH, CDR2 LQKENI. The CDR3 sequence is 14 residues long. Trimming pared 6 bases from V and 4 bases from J, leaving 15 bases between. The CDR3 loop reads CASSIKDAITEAFF. In DNA, the CDR3 is TGTGCCAGCTCTATCAAAGACGCGATCACTGAAGCTTTCTTT.

The CDR3 loop reads CASSRTAGANVLTF. As DNA, the CDR3 is TGTGCCAGCAGCCGGACTGCTGGGGCCAACGTCCTGACTTTC. The chain is built from TRBV7-2 and TRBJ2-6; D might be TRBD2 (5 bases). Germline assignment: CDR1 SGHTA and CDR2 FQGNSA. V lost 5 bases to trimming and J lost 2 bases, with 7 bases between them. This CDR3 contains 14 residues.

The chain joins TRBV10-3 to TRBJ1-4; 7 nucleotides agree with TRBD1. The CDR3 spans 13 residues. Germline values: CDR1 ENHRY, CDR2 SYGVKD. J lost 8 bases, V lost 4 bases, and 4 bases had no gene match. The CDR3 here is CAISGDRREKLFF. As DNA, the CDR3 is TGTGCCATCAGTGGGGACAGACGAGAAAAACTGTTTTTT.

Only one count was recorded for this clone. The V gene is TRBV2, the J gene TRBJ1-1; D is perhaps TRBD1 (5 bases). The CDR3 totals 13 residues. V lost 6 bases, J lost 5 bases, and 13 bases lay in between. The germline V gene encodes CDR1 SNHLY and CDR2 FYNNEI. The CDR3 region has the DNA TGTGCCAGCAGCGGGGGGTTGTGGACTGAAGCTTTCTTT. Its protein product is CASSGGLWTEAFF.

The DNA of the CDR3 is TGCGCCAGCAGCCCCGGACGGGTTCGGGCCAACGTCCTGACTTTC. This translates into CASSPGRVRANVLTF. This rearrangement joins TRBV4-3 to TRBJ2-6; D uncertain. CDR3 length: 15 residues. CDR1 LGHNA and CDR2 YSLEER come from the germline V gene. V was cut by 4 bases and J by 5 bases, with 12 bases left in between.

This clone was detected only once. The chain joins TRBV30 to TRBJ1-5; 8 bases align to TRBD1. The V gene end was trimmed by 8 bases and the J gene end by 1 base; junction bases not matched to a gene: 13. In germline, CDR1 is GTSNPN, CDR2 SVGIG (reference sequence). The CDR3 sequence is 16 residues long. DNA for the CDR3: TGTGCCGCGACAGGGGCGGGGGAATGGAGCAATCAGCCCCAGCATTTT. The encoded protein is CAATGAGEWSNQPQHF.

A few counts support this clone. The rearrangement links TRBV7-2 to TRBJ2-7; possibly TRBD2 for D (5 bases). The CDR3 length is 15 residues. V lost 5 bases and J lost 4, with 18 bases in between. CDR1 and CDR2 (germline): SGHTA, FQGNSA. DNA for the CDR3: TGTGCCAGCAGCCCGGGATTGGGATATGTATACGAGCAGTACTTC. Its translation: CASSPGLGYVYEQYF. Looking up the rest from reference TRBV7-2 and TRBJ2-7 gives the full variable domain: GAGVSQSPSNKVTEKGKDVELRCDPISGHTALYWYRQSLGQGLEFLIYFQGNSAPDKSGLPSDRFSAERTGGSVSTLTIQRTQQEDSAVYLCASSPGLGYVYEQYFGPGTRLTVT.